Shown below are 27 T cell receptor beta chains from a single sample sequenced in a study of response to subunit inactivated influenza vaccine. TCRdb analysed the RT-PCR reads with MiXCR anew, one entry per CDR3 protein. The data show around 300,000 distinct CDR3 sequences, about 20% seen once. This material consisted of PBMCs from blood, taken roughly 20 months after vaccination. These receptors were obtained from a man in his fifties or sixties who received an inactivated influenza vaccine.

This clonotype came up a few times. The chain carries TRBV5-1 and TRBJ1-4; D is unresolved. The CDR3 consists of 14 residues. CDR1 and CDR2 (germline): SGHRS, YFSETQ. Trimming shortened V by 1 base and J by 1 base, and 5 bases separated the two germline ends. The CDR3 spells CASSLLGTNEKLFF. CDR3 sequence (DNA): TGCGCCAGCAGCTTGTTGGGAACTAATGAAAAACTGTTTTTT.

This chain links TRBV7-2 with TRBJ1-6; TRBD1 matches at 7 bases. Unmatched junction bases numbered 8, after V lost 5 bases and J lost 7 bases. CDR1 is SGHTA, CDR2 FQGNSA, per germline. The CDR3 has 15 residues. The CDR3 here is CASSQGGGGNSPLHF. In DNA, the CDR3 is TGTGCCAGCAGCCAGGGGGGGGGAGGGAATTCACCCCTCCACTTT.

The chain carries TRBV5-1 and TRBJ2-6; TRBD1 agrees at 8 bases. Per the germline V gene, CDR1 is SGHRS and CDR2 is YFSETQ. With 4 bases clipped from V and 0 bases from J, the junction kept 9 bases outside the gene matches. This CDR3 region has 18 residues. The CDR3 sequence: CASSPLSGTGSGANVLTF. The DNA for the CDR3 is TGCGCCAGCAGCCCACTGTCCGGGACAGGCTCTGGGGCCAACGTCCTGACTTTC. Drawing the rest from reference TRBV5-1 and TRBJ2-6, the complete variable domain is KAGVTQTPRYLIKTRGQQVTLSCSPISGHRSVSWYQQTPGQGLQFLFEYFSETQRNKGNFPGRFSGRQFSNSRSEMNVSTLELGDSALYLCASSPLSGTGSGANVLTFGAGSRLTVL.

This sequence joins TRBV11-1 and TRBJ2-6; 9 bases map to TRBD1. The germline gives CDR1 SGHAT, CDR2 FQDESV (reference sequence). The V gene end was trimmed by 2 bases and the J gene end by 2 bases; junction bases not matched to a gene: 7. This CDR3 is built from 18 residues. CDR3 nucleotide sequence: TGTGCCAGCAGCTTAAATCGGGACAGGGCTCCTGGGGCCAACGTCCTGACTTTC. It specifies CASSLNRDRAPGANVLTF.

The table lists this clonotype with many counts. This chain connects TRBV2 to TRBJ1-1, with 8 bases that match TRBD1. The germline V gene has CDR1 SNHLY and CDR2 FYNNEI. The length of the CDR3 is 14 residues. Losses at the gene ends were 4 bases for V and 1 base for J; bases not matched to a gene: 2. CDR3 DNA: TGTGCCAGCAGTGGGGACAGGACGAACACTGAAGCTTTCTTT. Its translation is CASSGDRTNTEAFF.

The chain carries TRBV20-1 and TRBJ2-7; D might be TRBD1 or TRBD2, each matching 7 bases. CDR3 size: 14 residues. Per germline, CDR1 DFQATT and CDR2 SNEGSKA (reference sequence). Trimming removed 1 base from V and 8 bases from J, with 18 bases in between. Written as DNA, the CDR3 is TGCAGTGCTAGAGTCTTCGCGGGGGACAGCAAGCAGTACTTC. Its protein is CSARVFAGDSKQYF.

V and J are TRBV18 and TRBJ2-4; D is perhaps TRBD2 (6 bases). This CDR3 contains 15 residues. Trimming cost V 0 bases and J 2 bases, with 8 bases left between them. Per the germline V gene, CDR1 is KGHSH and CDR2 is LQKENI. CDR3 nucleotide sequence: TGTGCCAGCTCACCACCGGGGGGAACCAAAAACATTCAGTACTTC. This gives the protein CASSPPGGTKNIQYF. Drawing the rest from reference TRBV18 and TRBJ2-4, the complete variable domain is NAGVMQNPRHLVRRRGQEARLRCSPMKGHSHVYWYRQLPEEGLKFMVYLQKENIIDESGMPKERFSAEFPKEGPSILRIQQVVRGDSAAYFCASSPPGGTKNIQYFGAGTRLSVL.

This sequence joins TRBV2 and TRBJ1-4; 10 bases fit TRBD1. The CDR3 sequence is 15 residues long. Germline CDR1 and CDR2: SNHLY and FYNNEI. The ends lost 5 bases at V and 7 bases at J; junction bases unmatched: 7. CDR3 region: CASSPRTGGGEKLFF. CDR3 nucleotides: TGTGCCAGCAGTCCGCGGACAGGGGGTGGTGAAAAACTGTTTTTT.

The chain links TRBV12-3 or TRBV12-4 to TRBJ1-3; D is unclear. V lost 5 bases and J 0 bases, leaving 11 bases between the germline ends. The CDR3 covers 15 residues. CDR3 bases: TGTGCCAGCAGTACCTTCTACAGCTCTGGAAACACCATATATTTT. It encodes CASSTFYSSGNTIYF.

The chain joins TRBV5-1 to TRBJ1-2; 8 bases are shared with TRBD1. The J segment lost 1 base and the V segment lost 4 bases, leaving 9 bases of the junction unmatched. From germline, CDR1 is SGHRS and CDR2 YFSETQ. The CDR3 has 16 amino acids. The CDR3 DNA reads as TGCGCCAGCAGCGTCTCCGGGACAGGTGTTAACTATGGCTACACCTTC. Protein product: CASSVSGTGVNYGYTF.

This clonotype was detected ten times or more. The CDR3 sequence: CASTTEKNTEAFF. CDR3 in DNA: TGCGCCAGCACGACGGAGAAGAACACTGAAGCTTTCTTT. The chain has TRBV5-1 and TRBJ1-1, with unresolved D. V lost 6 bases, J lost 1 base, and 10 bases lay in between. The CDR3 length is 13 residues. Germline values: CDR1 SGHRS, CDR2 YFSETQ.

The table lists this clonotype with many counts. The chain employs TRBV12-3 or TRBV12-4 and TRBJ1-3; D perhaps matches TRBD1 (6 bases). There are 13 residues in the CDR3. Trimming removed 6 bases from V and 7 bases from J, with 13 bases in between. CDR3 sequence: CASRRGGRNTIYF. CDR3 in DNA: TGTGCCAGCAGGCGAGGGGGACGGAACACCATATATTTT.

This chain links TRBV27 with TRBJ2-2, with D hard to call. The CDR3 spans 15 residues. Germline V gene sequence: CDR1 MNHEY, CDR2 SMNVEV (reference sequence). V was cut by 7 bases and J by 3 bases, with 15 bases left in between. The chain's CDR3 is CASTTGTLHTGELFF. CDR3 sequence (DNA): TGTGCCAGCACAACTGGAACTTTACACACCGGGGAGCTGTTTTTT.

This chain connects TRBV12-3 or TRBV12-4 to TRBJ2-6; no reliable D call. Trimming left V 6 bases short and J 0 bases short, with 9 bases between. The CDR3 loop spans 15 amino acids. CDR3 region: CASSGRYSGANVLTF. The CDR3 DNA follows: TGTGCCAGCAGCGGTCGATACTCTGGGGCCAACGTCCTGACTTTC.

This rearrangement joins TRBV7-2 to TRBJ2-4; 11 positions agree with TRBD2. V lost 5 bases, J lost 7 bases, and 7 bases stayed unmatched. Germline V gene sequence: CDR1 SGHTA, CDR2 FQGNSA. CDR3 length equals 15 residues. This chain's CDR3 is CASSLGLAVANIQYF. For the CDR3, the DNA is TGTGCCAGCAGCCTGGGACTAGCGGTGGCGAACATTCAGTACTTC.

The chain recombines TRBV27 with TRBJ2-7; TRBD2 agrees at 12 bases. The V gene end was trimmed by 5 bases and the J gene end by 4 bases; junction bases not matched to a gene: 3. Germline V gene lookup returns CDR1 MNHEY and CDR2 SMNVEV (reference sequence). The CDR3 is 14 residues long. CDR3 amino acids: CASSPLAGGYEQYF. In DNA, the CDR3 is TGTGCCAGCAGTCCTCTAGCGGGAGGGTACGAGCAGTACTTC.

The V gene is TRBV6-1, the J gene TRBJ1-5; D may be TRBD1 (5 bases). The CDR3 has 14 amino acids. The ends were cut back, 6 bases at V and 5 bases at J, with 14 bases in the middle. Germline CDR1 MNHNS, CDR2 SASEGT. CDR3 residues: CASRPTDGYQPQHF. The CDR3 DNA reads TGTGCCAGCAGACCGACAGACGGATATCAGCCCCAGCATTTT.

The rearrangement joins TRBV10-3 to TRBJ2-5; 7 positions match TRBD1. The CDR3 has 12 residues. CDR1 and CDR2 (germline): ENHRY, SYGVKD. The V gene end was trimmed by 10 bases and the J gene end by 5 bases; junction bases not matched to a gene: 7. In DNA form, the CDR3 reads TGTGCCACCAAGACAGGGTTGGAGACCCAGTACTTC. Protein: CATKTGLETQYF.

The chain's CDR3 is CASSMARGRMGYTF. The CDR3 region has the DNA TGTGCCAGTAGTATGGCCAGGGGGCGCATGGGCTACACCTTC. The V and J genes are TRBV19 and TRBJ1-2, with 8 bases that match TRBD1. Per germline, CDR1 LNHDA and CDR2 SQIVND (reference sequence). CDR3 length equals 14 residues. J was trimmed by 8 bases and V by 3 bases; bases with no gene match: 8.

V gene TRBV12-3 or TRBV12-4 combines with J gene TRBJ2-5, with D perhaps matching TRBD1 (5 bases). This CDR3 has 15 residues. V lost 6 bases and J lost 5, with 19 bases in between. The CDR3 DNA sequence: TGTGCCAGCAGCCCCTCCAGGGCTTTAAAGGAGACCCAGTACTTC. Amino acids: CASSPSRALKETQYF.

This clonotype showed up just a few times. The chain links TRBV7-9 to TRBJ1-3; no clear D. In germline, CDR1 is SEHNR, CDR2 FQNEAQ (reference sequence). Between the trimmed V and J ends, which lost 0 bases and 3 bases, there was a span of 9 bases. This CDR3 comprises 15 residues. The CDR3 is CASSLAGYDGNTIYF. The CDR3 nucleotides are TGTGCCAGCAGCTTAGCAGGGTATGATGGAAACACCATATATTTT. Drawing the rest from reference TRBV7-9 and TRBJ1-3, the complete variable domain is DTGVSQNPRHKITKRGQNVTFRCDPISEHNRLYWYRQTLGQGPEFLTYFQNEAQLEKSRLLSDRFSAERPKGSFSTLEIQRTEQGDSAMYLCASSLAGYDGNTIYFGEGSWLTVV.

V usage is TRBV10-3 and J usage is TRBJ1-1, with a possible D match to TRBD1 (5 bases). This CDR3 spans 14 amino acids. The V and J ends lost 10 bases and 7 bases respectively, with 22 bases between them. Per the germline V gene, CDR1 is ENHRY and CDR2 is SYGVKD. The CDR3 bases are TGTGCCACTTCTTCCATCCAGGGAAAGGGTGAAGCTTTCTTT. Protein sequence: CATSSIQGKGEAFF.

The V and J genes are TRBV20-1 and TRBJ1-2; perhaps TRBD1 as D (6 bases). From germline, CDR1 is DFQATT and CDR2 SNEGSKA (reference sequence). There are 15 residues in the CDR3. In DNA, the CDR3 is TGCAGGCTAAAGGCCGGGGGGGGCAGAACTGGTGGCTACACCTTC. Translated, it gives CRLKAGGGRTGGYTF.

The gene calls are TRBV6-2 or TRBV6-3 and TRBJ2-7, with D possibly TRBD1 on 5 matching bases. Trimming stripped 4 bases from V and 3 bases from J, with 10 bases between. The CDR3 is 13 residues long. Germline loops: CDR1 MNHEY, CDR2 SVGEGT. The CDR3 bases are TGTGCCAGCAGTTTACAGGAAGGCTACGAGCAGTACTTC. Its translation: CASSLQEGYEQYF.

In this sample, this clonotype turned up a few times. J is TRBJ1-2 and V is TRBV4-3; a weak D match, TRBD1 (5 bases). The CDR3 totals 15 residues. CDR1 and CDR2 (germline): LGHNA, YSLEER. V lost 1 base and J lost 1, with 10 bases in between. CDR3 nucleotide sequence: TGCGCCAGCAGCCAAGGACAGTTAAATAACTATGGCTACACCTTC. It encodes CASSQGQLNNYGYTF.

This clonotype was observed a handful of times. The CDR3 coding sequence is TGCGCCAGCAGCCAAGAGATAGGGGGGGAGAACACTGAAGCTTTCTTT. This encodes CASSQEIGGENTEAFF. The V gene is TRBV4-3, the J gene TRBJ1-1; D may be TRBD1 (6 bases). Germline CDR1 is LGHNA and CDR2 is YSLEER. This CDR3 has 16 amino acids. Trimming took 0 bases from V and 1 from J, leaving 12 bases between them.

The rearrangement joins TRBV5-5 to TRBJ1-1, with TRBD1 matching over 7 bases. Germline assignment: CDR1 SGHKS and CDR2 YYEKEE (reference sequence). Trimming took 4 bases from V and 5 from J; bases not matched to a gene: 5. The CDR3 is 13 residues long. Here the CDR3 reads CASSVTGKTEAFF. CDR3 bases: TGTGCCAGCAGCGTGACAGGGAAGACTGAAGCTTTCTTT.